These 24 T cell receptor beta chains originate from one sample sequenced in a study of T cell clonality in common variable immunodeficiency. The study, taken as a whole, reports: In common variable immunodeficiency, TCR beta chains reportedly carried fewer deletions and N-nucleotide insertions.

The repertoire was sequenced with immunoSEQ multiplex PCR; TCRdb's copy has only in-frame clones and lacks some. The sample is made up of about 35,000 clones, none counted only once. The antigens for these receptors are not known. Sequenced material: peripheral blood mononuclear cells. The receptors shown here come from a human donor with common variable immunodeficiency.

The CDR3 bases that were read are TGTGCCAGTAGTACCCGGACTAGCCGCAATGAG. Residues: CASSTRTSRNE. The whole CDR3 protein is CASSTRTSRNEQFF. The chain links TRBV19 to TRBJ2-1, with 8 nucleotides matching TRBD2. Sequencing ends 3 residues short of the CDR3 end; the germline J gene provides the rest. Germline CDR1 and CDR2: LNHDA and SQIVND (reference sequence). CDR3 length: 14 amino acids. V lost 4 bases, J lost 6 bases, and 5 bases stayed unmatched.

This clone was seen at least ten times. The CDR3 end lies 3 residues beyond the end of the read and is filled in from the germline J gene. This rearrangement joins TRBV2 to TRBJ2-5; TRBD1 aligns across 8 bases. J gave up 4 bases and V 5 bases, and 9 bases lay outside the gene matches. Germline V CDR1 and CDR2: SNHLY, FYNNEI. CDR3 length equals 15 residues. The CDR3 DNA, read in part, is TGTGCCAGCAGTCCGCAGGGGGCGGCGAGAGAGACC. It specifies CASSPQGAARET. The entire CDR3 reads CASSPQGAARETQYF.

This clone was seen many times. The read ends 3 residues before the CDR3 terminus; that terminus is restored from the germline J gene. At the DNA level, this CDR3 is encoded by other sequences in the same sample as well. The chain uses TRBV18 and TRBJ2-7; 7 positions match TRBD2. V gave up 3 bases and J gave up 2 bases; unmatched junction bases: 10. In germline, CDR1 is KGHSH, CDR2 LQKENI. The CDR3 loop spans 16 amino acids. The sequenced CDR3 bases are TGTGCCAGCTCACCGGTCCGGGTAGCGGGTCCCTACGAG. Translated: CASSPVRVAGPYE. The whole CDR3 is CASSPVRVAGPYEQYF.

This clone was detected only a few times. Coverage ceases 3 residues before the CDR3 finishes, and the germline J gene fills in the end. This chain uses TRBV7-2 with TRBJ2-1; D is possibly TRBD1 (6 bases). Trimming stripped 5 bases from V and 5 bases from J, with 13 bases between. From germline, CDR1 is SGHTA and CDR2 FQGNSA. This CDR3 spans 14 amino acids. The CDR3 loop is CASSPQWTDNEQFF. CDR3 DNA (partial): TGTGCCAGCAGCCCCCAATGGACAGACAATGAG.

In its sample, this clone was seen a few times. The CDR3 extends 3 residues past the end of the read, so its final part is completed from the germline J gene. This chain connects TRBV6-2 or TRBV6-3 to TRBJ2-7; D is undetermined. CDR1 is MNHEY and CDR2 is SVGEGT in the germline V gene. Trimming left V 3 bases short and J 5 bases short, with 20 bases between. The CDR3 has 16 amino acids. This chain's CDR3 is CASSYLPWQETNEQYF. Incomplete CDR3 DNA: TGTGCCAGCAGTTATCTCCCGTGGCAGGAGACCAACGAG.

This clone has a count of ten or more. Sequencing ends 3 residues short of the CDR3 end; the germline J gene provides the rest. The chain combines TRBV20-1 with TRBJ2-7, with TRBD2 matching over 9 bases. Germline CDR1 reads DFQATT; CDR2 reads SNEGSKA (reference sequence). V dropped 2 bases and J dropped 2; count of bases not matched to a gene: 4. The CDR3 is 14 amino acids. CDR3 bases read: TGCAGTGCTAGAAGCCTAGCGGGAACCTACGAG. This encodes CSARSLAGTYE. The entire CDR3 protein reads CSARSLAGTYEQYF.

A remark on this clone: The CDR3 is cut off 3 residues early in the read; its end comes from the germline J gene. The chain carries TRBV19 and TRBJ2-7; a possible D gene is TRBD1 (5 bases). This CDR3 comprises 15 residues. V was shortened by 2 bases and J by 0 bases, with 11 bases between the two germline ends. The germline CDR1 and CDR2 sequences are LNHDA and SQIVND (reference sequence). The sequenced part of the CDR3 DNA is TGTGCCAGTAGTATATCCAGACAGAGCTCCTACGAG. Encoded protein: CASSISRQSSYE. The complete CDR3 protein is CASSISRQSSYEQYF.

Regarding this clone: The read comes to an end 3 residues before the CDR3 does, leaving the germline J gene to fill in the end. This chain connects TRBV29-1 to TRBJ1-2; 10 positions agree with TRBD1. J gave up 4 bases and V 5 bases, and 4 bases lay outside the gene matches. CDR3 size: 13 residues. Germline-derived CDR1 and CDR2 are SQVTM and ANQGSEA. CDR3 bases read: TGCAGCGTTTATGACAGGGGGCCCTATGGC. Residues: CSVYDRGPYG. The entire CDR3 protein is CSVYDRGPYGYTF.

Note on this clone: The CDR3 is cut off 3 residues early in the read; its end comes from the germline J gene. The chain couples TRBV6-1 to TRBJ1-4; the match to TRBD1 covers 9 bases. V lost 2 bases, J lost 8 bases, and 9 bases stayed unmatched. The germline gives CDR1 MNHNS, CDR2 SASEGT. The CDR3 totals 16 residues. CDR3 DNA (partial): TGTGCCAGCAGTGAACTAGTCGGGACAGGGTACGAAAAA. Residues: CASSELVGTGYEK. The full CDR3 sequence reads CASSELVGTGYEKLFF.

A remark on this clone: The DNA ends 3 residues before the CDR3 does, and the rest of the CDR3 is filled in from the germline J gene. The chain carries TRBV7-9 and TRBJ2-7; D not certain. The V gene's germline CDR1 is SEHNR and CDR2 FQNEAQ (reference sequence). Trimming took off 4 bases at V and 4 bases at J, with 14 bases between the two ends. There are 14 residues in the CDR3. The CDR3 region is CASSWRHNLYEQYF. CDR3 DNA, as far as it was read: TGTGCCAGCAGCTGGCGGCACAACTTATACGAG.

This clone was counted a few times. The CDR3 end falls 3 residues outside the read, so it is completed with the germline J gene. The chain combines TRBV30 with TRBJ1-5; no clear D gene. CDR3 length: 13 amino acids. Deletions cut 3 bases from V and 3 bases from J, with 9 bases between. Germline V lookup: CDR1 GTSNPN, CDR2 SVGIG (reference sequence). CDR3 DNA, as far as it was read: TGTGCCTGGAGAGGCCATAACAATCAGCCC. Translated: CAWRGHNNQP. The full CDR3 protein is CAWRGHNNQPQHF. The variable domain in full, completed from reference TRBV30 and TRBJ1-5, reads SQTIHQWPATLVQPVGSPLSLECTVEGTSNPNLYWYRQAAGRGLQLLFYSVGIGQISSEVPQNLSASRPQDRQFILSSKKLLLSDSGFYLCAWRGHNNQPQHFGDGTRLSIL.

This clone was detected many times. The CDR3 is cut off 3 residues early in the read; its end comes from the germline J gene. The V gene is TRBV7-6, the J gene TRBJ2-6, with TRBD1 identical over 9 bases. The J segment lost 0 bases and the V segment lost 1 base, leaving 4 bases of the junction unmatched. From germline, CDR1 is SGHVS and CDR2 FNYEAQ. The CDR3 length is 18 residues. CDR3 amino acids: CASSLVRDRVSGANVLTF. Partial CDR3 DNA: TGTGCCAGCAGCTTAGTCCGGGACAGGGTCTCTGGGGCCAACGTC.

In the case of this clone: The read ends 3 residues early relative to the CDR3; the germline J gene fills the gap. This chain connects TRBV7-9 to TRBJ2-1; no reliable D call. V gave up 3 bases and J gave up 8 bases, with 17 bases separating them. The CDR3 contains 15 residues. The germline V gene encodes CDR1 SEHNR and CDR2 FQNEAQ (reference sequence). CDR3 loop: CASSFSDTPIDEQFF. The CDR3 bases that were read are TGTGCCAGCAGCTTTTCTGACACACCAATCGATGAG.

This clone appeared a few times. Here the CDR3 reads CASSPPGQPQHF. CDR3 DNA, as far as it was read: TGTGCCAGCTCACCACCCGGGCAGCCC. V is TRBV18 and J is TRBJ1-5; no definite D call. The read gets to within 3 residues of the CDR3 end, and the germline J gene fills in the rest. Trimming left V 0 bases short and J 7 bases short, with 4 bases between. Per germline, CDR1 KGHSH and CDR2 LQKENI. This CDR3 spans 12 amino acids.

In this sample, this clone turned up many times. With the read ending 3 residues before the CDR3 end, the germline J gene is used to fill in that end. The V call is TRBV29-1, the J call TRBJ2-3, with TRBD2 matching over 11 bases. CDR1 SQVTM and CDR2 ANQGSEA come from the germline V gene. The CDR3 has 15 amino acids. V lost 1 base to trimming and J lost 6 bases; unmatched junction nucleotides: 6. CDR3 sequence reads: CSVEGLAGPGDTQYF. CDR3 bases read: TGCAGCGTTGAAGGACTAGCGGGGCCGGGGGATACG.

The sample holds many counts of this clone. The CDR3 end lies 3 residues beyond the end of the read and is filled in from the germline J gene. The chain recombines TRBV7-2 with TRBJ2-1; D is ambiguous. V was trimmed by 5 bases and J by 7 bases, leaving 12 bases between them. From germline, CDR1 is SGHTA and CDR2 FQGNSA. The CDR3 has 13 amino acids. The part of the CDR3 DNA that was read is TGTGCCAGCAGCACGCGGTCCGGTAATGAG. This sequence encodes CASSTRSGNE. The full CDR3 protein is CASSTRSGNEQFF.

This clone has only a few counts. The read terminates 3 residues ahead of where the CDR3 ends, so the germline J gene completes it. V gene TRBV18 combines with J gene TRBJ1-1; 7 nucleotides agree with TRBD1. This CDR3 has 15 amino acids. Germline-derived CDR1 and CDR2 are KGHSH and LQKENI. Germline trimming cut 1 base from V and 1 base from J; bases unmatched to any gene: 3. The CDR3: CASSPLGQTNTEAFF. The sequenced part of the CDR3 DNA is TGTGCCAGCTCACCACTGGGACAGACGAACACTGAA.

This clone was counted only a few times. The read comes to an end 3 residues before the CDR3 does, leaving the germline J gene to fill in the end. The rearrangement joins TRBV7-9 to TRBJ1-2, with D uncertain. V was cut by 1 base and J by 4 bases, with 7 bases left in between. The CDR3 totals 13 residues. The germline V gene encodes CDR1 SEHNR and CDR2 FQNEAQ (reference sequence). The CDR3: CASSLEGAYGYTF. The CDR3 bases that were read are TGTGCCAGCAGCTTAGAGGGCGCCTATGGC.

This clone has more than one count but fewer than ten. The CDR3 end is not reached by the read, which stops 3 residues before it; the germline J gene fills it in. This chain connects TRBV6-2 or TRBV6-3 to TRBJ2-7; 14 nucleotides line up with TRBD2. CDR1 and CDR2 (germline): MNHEY, SVGEGT. The CDR3 runs to 17 residues. V was clipped by 1 base and J by 6 bases; unmatched bases: 8. CDR3 DNA (partial): TGTGCCAGCAGTTACTGGAGACTAGCGGGAGGGCCGGGCGAG. This encodes CASSYWRLAGGPGE. The whole CDR3 is CASSYWRLAGGPGEQYF.

This clone came up many times. The read terminates 3 residues before the CDR3 end, so the remaining end is supplied by the germline J gene. The genes are TRBV7-9 and TRBJ1-2, with D unclear. The CDR3 loop spans 12 amino acids. The V end lost 4 bases, the J end lost 6 bases, and 9 bases lay between the germline ends. Germline V gene data show CDR1 as SEHNR and CDR2 as FQNEAQ (reference sequence). This CDR3 is CASSSLQDGYTF. CDR3 DNA, as far as it was read: TGTGCCAGCAGCTCCTTACAAGATGGC.

In its sample, this clone was seen many times. The junction departs from the called germline gene at one end, perhaps through a read error. The read finishes 3 residues shy of the CDR3 end, and the germline J gene is used to complete it. This chain uses TRBV4-2 with TRBJ2-3; 8 bases line up with TRBD1. This CDR3 has 14 residues. The germline V gene has CDR1 LGHNA and CDR2 YNFKEQ. This CDR3 is CASSHGQGMDTQYF. Partial CDR3 DNA: TGCGCCAGCAGCCACGGACAGGGAATGGATACG.

This clone was counted only a few times. Read coverage stops 3 residues before the CDR3 terminus; the germline J gene supplies the remainder. The rearrangement joins TRBV19 to TRBJ2-7, with D possibly TRBD1 on 6 matching bases. The V end lost 1 base, the J end lost 6 bases, and 13 bases lay between the germline ends. This CDR3 region has 14 residues. The germline gives CDR1 LNHDA, CDR2 SQIVND (reference sequence). CDR3 in amino acids: CASSIGAGVLEQYF. The sequenced CDR3 bases are TGTGCCAGTAGTATAGGCGCAGGGGTTCTCGAG.

To note about this clone: The CDR3 end falls 3 residues outside the read, so it is completed with the germline J gene. The rearrangement joins TRBV5-1 to TRBJ2-1; D is perhaps TRBD2 (5 bases). This CDR3 is built from 14 residues. Trimming shortened V by 3 bases and J by 5 bases, and 12 bases separated the two germline ends. Germline V gene data show CDR1 as SGHRS and CDR2 as YFSETQ. The CDR3 reads CASSSRLPNNEQFF. CDR3 DNA, as far as it was read: TGCGCCAGCAGCTCGCGACTACCGAACAATGAG.

By share, this clone counts as medium-sized. The CDR3 end is not reached by the read, which stops 3 residues before it; the germline J gene fills it in. The rearrangement links TRBV7-8 to TRBJ1-2, with TRBD1 matching over 9 bases. V lost 4 bases and J lost 4; bases outside the gene matches: 10. The CDR3 has 16 residues. Germline V CDR1 and CDR2: SGHVS, FQNEAQ. The CDR3: CASSSQTGGAVYGYTF. The sequenced part of the CDR3 DNA is TGTGCCAGCAGCTCCCAGACAGGGGGGGCCGTCTATGGC.